The entry that follows covers one T cell receptor (beta chain) sequence. The data are from a study of graft-versus-host responses after intestinal transplantation. Overall study: Recipients got multivisceral, liver-intestinal, or isolated intestinal transplants.

The CDR3 totals 16 residues. The J segment lost 3 bases and the V segment lost 3 bases, leaving 5 bases of the junction unmatched. Germline loops: CDR1 SGHDN, CDR2 FVKESK. Assay used: immunoSEQ multiplex PCR; TCRdb lists only in-frame clones, some missing. The data contain more than 10,000 clones, roughly 30% of them singletons. The sample was alloreactive CD4+ T cells from a mixed lymphocyte reaction culture, taken before transplantation. The subset: CFSE-low proliferating T cells sorted from roughly six-day pre-transplant mixed lymphocyte reaction (GvH or HvG direction). This chain links TRBV14 with TRBJ1-3; TRBD1 agrees at 10 bases. The clonotype originates from a human patient who was an organ donor for intestinal transplantation. The CDR3 bases are TGTGCCAGCAGCCAGACCGGGACAGGGGTTGGAAACACCATATATTTT. It encodes CASSQTGTGVGNTIYF.